This T cell receptor beta chain was sequenced for a study of identical twins. Broader study findings: The authors noted that invariant MAIT and iNKT cells could partly confound zero-insertion analyses. For monozygotic twins, models underestimated out-of-frame TCR alpha sharing.

TCRdb analysed the 5' RACE reads with MiXCR anew, one entry per CDR3 protein. The sample yields fewer than 900,000 distinct CDR3 sequences, about 20% seen once. This CDR3 has 14 residues. Between the trimmed V and J ends, which lost 2 bases and 2 bases, there was a span of 8 bases. Germline V gives CDR1 SEHNR, CDR2 FQNEAQ (reference sequence). This clonotype was detected only a few times. Its cognate antigen is unknown. These data also featured in a second study, about T cells expressing NK-cell markers.

The rearrangement uses TRBV7-9 and TRBJ2-3; no reliable D call. The sequenced sample consisted of PBMCs. The source of this sequence is a woman in her late teens or twenties in good health. The CDR3 reads CASSLMRNTDTQYF. The CDR3 DNA is TGTGCCAGCAGCTTAATGCGGAACACAGATACGCAGTATTTT.